This TCR beta chain was sequenced during a study of cytomegalovirus exposure and HLA in healthy donors. PCR used 60 Vbeta primers and 13 Jbeta primers. Sequencing was performed with immunoSEQ multiplex PCR; in TCRdb, only in-frame clones are kept and a portion is missing. The sample yields under 200,000 clones, nearly 80% seen once. Germline CDR1 LGHNT, CDR2 FRNRAP. V gave up 3 bases and J gave up 14 bases; unmatched junction bases: 15. This CDR3 region has 16 residues. The origin of this receptor is a man aged 50 to 59 in good health and CMV-seropositive. The V call is TRBV12-5, the J call TRBJ1-6, with 8 bases matching TRBD1. Specimen: PBMCs. The CDR3 reads CASGLQQGGRLFALHF. In DNA form, the CDR3 reads TGTGCTAGTGGTTTACAACAGGGGGGCCGCTTGTTCGCCCTCCACTTT.